These T cell receptor beta chains were read from a single sample in a study of PD-L1 blockade in urothelial cancer. Generated by immunoSEQ multiplex PCR, the TCRdb table keeps only in-frame clones and is missing some. Counted here are 80,000 to 130,000 clones, roughly nine tenths occurring once; the ten biggest clones make up approximately 0.88%. The input for sequencing was PBMCs, taken around atezolizumab (anti-PD-L1) treatment. All receptors come from a woman older than 75 with urothelial cancer. The CDR3 runs from the conserved cysteine through the conserved F or W. Each record gives: J gene, D gene, V gene, clone size, CDR3 DNA, CDR3 protein. The D gene is left open where the match is weak. Some rows have no size entry. The others give once, few or many, or a class for an expanded clone.

j_gene: TRBJ2-3; d_gene: TRBD2; v_gene: TRBV7-7; abundance: NA; CDR3nt: TGTGCCAGCAGCCCCCGAAGCGGGATAGAGACAGATACGCAGTATTTT; CDR3aa: CASSPRSGIETDTQYF
j_gene: TRBJ2-7; d_gene: TRBD1; v_gene: TRBV30; abundance: NA; CDR3nt: TGTGCCTGGAGTAAGGGGACAGGGGCGGCCTACGAGCAGTACTTC; CDR3aa: CAWSKGTGAAYEQYF
j_gene: TRBJ2-3; d_gene: TRBD2; v_gene: TRBV5-1; abundance: once; CDR3nt: TGCGCCAGCAGCTTGTGGGTGACTAGCGGGACAGATACGCAGTATTTT; CDR3aa: CASSLWVTSGTDTQYF
j_gene: TRBJ2-7; d_gene: TRBD1; v_gene: TRBV7-9; abundance: NA; CDR3nt: TGTGCCAGCAGCTTAGGACAGGGCACCTACGAGCAGTACTTC; CDR3aa: CASSLGQGTYEQYF
j_gene: TRBJ2-7; d_gene: TRBD1; v_gene: TRBV27; abundance: NA; CDR3nt: TGTGCCAGCGCGACAGGGGGCTCCTACGAGCAGTACTTC; CDR3aa: CASATGGSYEQYF
j_gene: TRBJ1-2; d_gene: TRBD1; v_gene: TRBV19; abundance: NA; CDR3nt: TGTGCCAGTATCCCCCGGGACAGGAACTATGGCTACACCTTC; CDR3aa: CASIPRDRNYGYTF
j_gene: TRBJ1-2; d_gene: NA; v_gene: TRBV11-2; abundance: NA; CDR3nt: TGTGCCAGCAGCCACGGAGAACCGCATCCGAACTATGGCTACACCTTC; CDR3aa: CASSHGEPHPNYGYTF
j_gene: TRBJ1-1; d_gene: NA; v_gene: TRBV10-1; abundance: NA; CDR3nt: TGCGCCAGCAGTGAGTTGCGGGGGAACACTGAAGCTTTCTTT; CDR3aa: CASSELRGNTEAFF
j_gene: TRBJ2-4; d_gene: TRBD2; v_gene: TRBV2; abundance: NA; CDR3nt: TGTGCCAGCAGTGACAAGCGGGAGCGACGGGGGGGCATTCAGTACTTC; CDR3aa: CASSDKRERRGGIQYF
j_gene: TRBJ2-3; d_gene: TRBD2; v_gene: TRBV11-2; abundance: NA; CDR3nt: TGTGCCAGCAGCCCCGGGACTAGCGGGTCTTGGGATACGCAGTATTTT; CDR3aa: CASSPGTSGSWDTQYF
j_gene: TRBJ2-7; d_gene: NA; v_gene: TRBV19; abundance: NA; CDR3nt: TGTGCCAGTAGTATCCGCAGAGTGGACGGGAGCGAGCAGTACTTC; CDR3aa: CASSIRRVDGSEQYF
j_gene: TRBJ1-1; d_gene: TRBD1; v_gene: TRBV5-6; abundance: once; CDR3nt: TGTGCCAGCAGCCCGGGACAGGGAAGCCCTGAAGCTTTCTTT; CDR3aa: CASSPGQGSPEAFF
j_gene: TRBJ2-1; d_gene: NA; v_gene: TRBV7-6; abundance: once; CDR3nt: TGTGCCAGCAGCTCCGGGGGACGGGGCGAGGGGAGAATAGGTGAGCAGTTCTTC; CDR3aa: CASSSGGRGEGRIGEQFF
j_gene: TRBJ1-1; d_gene: NA; v_gene: TRBV18; abundance: NA; CDR3nt: TGTGCCAGCTCACCGAAGGCAGGGTCTGAAGCTTTCTTT; CDR3aa: CASSPKAGSEAFF
j_gene: TRBJ2-4; d_gene: NA; v_gene: TRBV9; abundance: NA; CDR3nt: TGTGCCAGCAGCTTCGAGGACAGCGAGAAAAACATTCAGTACTTC; CDR3aa: CASSFEDSEKNIQYF
j_gene: TRBJ2-2; d_gene: NA; v_gene: TRBV6-5; abundance: NA; CDR3nt: TGTGCCAGCAGGCCTCCGGGGTTGAACACCGGGGAGCTGTTTTTT; CDR3aa: CASRPPGLNTGELFF
j_gene: TRBJ2-5; d_gene: TRBD2; v_gene: TRBV7-7; abundance: NA; CDR3nt: TGTGCCAGCAGCTTATTTCTAGCGGAAACAGAGACCCAGTACTTC; CDR3aa: CASSLFLAETETQYF
j_gene: TRBJ2-7; d_gene: TRBD2; v_gene: TRBV7-9; abundance: NA; CDR3nt: TGTGCCAGCAGCTCCGGGACTAGTAGGGAGCAGTACTTC; CDR3aa: CASSSGTSREQYF
j_gene: TRBJ1-1; d_gene: NA; v_gene: TRBV9; abundance: NA; CDR3nt: TGTGCCAGCAGCGTAGGAGGGATGAACACTGAAGCTTTCTTT; CDR3aa: CASSVGGMNTEAFF
j_gene: TRBJ1-4; d_gene: NA; v_gene: TRBV5-6; abundance: NA; CDR3nt: TGTGCCAGCAGCTTGTTTGGCGGGAGAGATAATGAAAAACTGTTTTTT; CDR3aa: CASSLFGGRDNEKLFF
j_gene: TRBJ2-7; d_gene: NA; v_gene: TRBV6-1; abundance: NA; CDR3nt: TGTGCCAGCAGTGAAGCGAGTCGGGTATCCTACGAGCAGTACTTC; CDR3aa: CASSEASRVSYEQYF
j_gene: TRBJ2-1; d_gene: TRBD2; v_gene: TRBV25-1; abundance: NA; CDR3nt: TGTGCCAGCGAGACTAGCGCGAGCTCCTACAATGAGCAGTTCTTC; CDR3aa: CASETSASSYNEQFF
j_gene: TRBJ1-2; d_gene: NA; v_gene: TRBV5-4; abundance: NA; CDR3nt: TGTGCCAGCAGCCCCTCAAGAGACTATGGCTACACCTTC; CDR3aa: CASSPSRDYGYTF
j_gene: TRBJ2-7; d_gene: TRBD1; v_gene: TRBV28; abundance: NA; CDR3nt: TGTGCCAGCACGCACTCCGGGACAGGCTACGAGCAGTACTTC; CDR3aa: CASTHSGTGYEQYF
j_gene: TRBJ1-1; d_gene: TRBD1; v_gene: TRBV6-1; abundance: NA; CDR3nt: TGTGCCAGCAGTGAAAGGGGACAGGGGTTTGGGGCTTTCTTT; CDR3aa: CASSERGQGFGAFF
j_gene: TRBJ2-7; d_gene: TRBD2; v_gene: TRBV27; abundance: NA; CDR3nt: TGTGCCAGCAGCCCGGGACTAGCGGGCCTCGAGCAGTACTTC; CDR3aa: CASSPGLAGLEQYF
j_gene: TRBJ1-4; d_gene: TRBD1; v_gene: TRBV28; abundance: NA; CDR3nt: TGTGCCAGCAGCCTGGGACAGGGGGCAACCTTTATAGGAAAACTGTTTTTT; CDR3aa: CASSLGQGATFIGKLFF
j_gene: TRBJ1-4; d_gene: NA; v_gene: TRBV28; abundance: NA; CDR3nt: TGTGCCAGCAGGCCGGTGGGGAGGGCTAATGAAAAACTGTTTTTT; CDR3aa: CASRPVGRANEKLFF
j_gene: TRBJ2-1; d_gene: TRBD2; v_gene: TRBV27; abundance: NA; CDR3nt: TGTGCCAGCAGTTTATCGAGGGCACGGACTAGCGGGAGTAATGAGCAGTTCTTC; CDR3aa: CASSLSRARTSGSNEQFF
j_gene: TRBJ2-7; d_gene: TRBD1; v_gene: TRBV29-1; abundance: NA; CDR3nt: TGCAGCGGCGGGACAGGGACGTACGAGCAGTACTTC; CDR3aa: CSGGTGTYEQYF
j_gene: TRBJ1-1; d_gene: NA; v_gene: TRBV28; abundance: NA; CDR3nt: TGTGCCAGCAGTCTCAACAAGGAGGGAGCTTTCTTT; CDR3aa: CASSLNKEGAFF
j_gene: TRBJ2-2; d_gene: NA; v_gene: TRBV7-9; abundance: NA; CDR3nt: TGTGCCAGCAGCCCCGCGAACACCGGGGAGCTGTTTTTT; CDR3aa: CASSPANTGELFF
j_gene: TRBJ1-1; d_gene: NA; v_gene: TRBV5-6; abundance: NA; CDR3nt: TGTGCCAGCAGCGTACTACAGGGATGGAACACTGAAGCTTTCTTT; CDR3aa: CASSVLQGWNTEAFF
j_gene: TRBJ1-2; d_gene: NA; v_gene: TRBV5-1; abundance: NA; CDR3nt: TGCGCCAGCAGCTTGCAGCGGGGTTCTGGCTACACCTTC; CDR3aa: CASSLQRGSGYTF
j_gene: TRBJ2-1; d_gene: TRBD2; v_gene: TRBV11-3; abundance: once; CDR3nt: TGTGCCAGCAGCTTCCTAGCGGGACAAGGAGAGCAGTTCTTC; CDR3aa: CASSFLAGQGEQFF
j_gene: TRBJ1-5; d_gene: TRBD1; v_gene: TRBV19; abundance: NA; CDR3nt: TGTGCCAGTAGTATAGATCACAGGGGTGCCCAGCATTTT; CDR3aa: CASSIDHRGAQHF
j_gene: TRBJ2-5; d_gene: TRBD1; v_gene: TRBV6-1; abundance: NA; CDR3nt: TGTGCCAGCATCAGGGGGCGTTGGGGACAAGAGACCCAGTACTTC; CDR3aa: CASIRGRWGQETQYF
j_gene: TRBJ2-3; d_gene: NA; v_gene: TRBV2; abundance: NA; CDR3nt: TGTGCCACCGTTATGAGGCGTAACACAGATACGCAGTATTTT; CDR3aa: CATVMRRNTDTQYF
j_gene: TRBJ1-5; d_gene: NA; v_gene: TRBV18; abundance: NA; CDR3nt: TGTGCCAGCTCACTGGACAGACTTGGCTGGGGCAATCAGCCCCAGCATTTT; CDR3aa: CASSLDRLGWGNQPQHF
j_gene: TRBJ2-1; d_gene: TRBD2; v_gene: TRBV27; abundance: NA; CDR3nt: TGTGCCAGCAGTTTCCTAGCGGGAGGTTACAATGAGCAGTTCTTC; CDR3aa: CASSFLAGGYNEQFF
j_gene: TRBJ1-1; d_gene: NA; v_gene: TRBV21-1; abundance: NA; CDR3nt: TGTGCCAGGGGGGTGCGGACAGCGAACACTGAAGCTTTCTTT; CDR3aa: CARGVRTANTEAFF
j_gene: TRBJ1-2; d_gene: NA; v_gene: TRBV19; abundance: NA; CDR3nt: TGTGCCAGTAGTATAAATCGGCAGGGGCTCTATGGCTACACCTTC; CDR3aa: CASSINRQGLYGYTF
j_gene: TRBJ1-2; d_gene: TRBD1; v_gene: TRBV6-1; abundance: NA; CDR3nt: TGTGCCAGCAACTTGGCGACAGGGGACGGCTACACCTTC; CDR3aa: CASNLATGDGYTF
j_gene: TRBJ1-1; d_gene: NA; v_gene: TRBV28; abundance: NA; CDR3nt: TGTGCCTCCACATCGGCAGGGAGGACTGAAGCTTTCTTT; CDR3aa: CASTSAGRTEAFF
j_gene: TRBJ2-2; d_gene: NA; v_gene: TRBV19; abundance: NA; CDR3nt: TGTGCCAGTCAGGCCCAGGGGCAGGGGATCGGGGCCGGGGAGCTGTTTTTT; CDR3aa: CASQAQGQGIGAGELFF
j_gene: TRBJ1-1; d_gene: NA; v_gene: TRBV6-1; abundance: NA; CDR3nt: TGTGCCAGCAGTGAATTCCAGGTGGGCAACACTGAAGCTTTCTTT; CDR3aa: CASSEFQVGNTEAFF